This T cell receptor beta chain was identified during a study of CD8 T cells in Susac syndrome. From blood CD8+ and CD4+ T cells, TCR beta sequences were generated. Study-wide results and limits: The study's TCR sequencing and HLA analysis drew on a certain number of individuals. That number was acknowledged as relatively small.

As regards this clonotype: The antigen is not known.

CDR1 and CDR2 from the germline V gene are KGHDR and SFDVKD. There are 15 residues in the CDR3. The junction had 3 bases not matched to a gene; V was cut back by 0 bases and J by 8 bases. When the RNA was reverse transcribed, random hexamers were used with an input of roughly 0.5 to 1 ug. The CDR3 of TCR beta was amplified by immunoSEQ multiplex PCR across 54 Vbeta and 13 Jbeta. TCRdb processed the immunoSEQ multiplex PCR reads anew with MiXCR; each CDR3 protein has one entry. This table has some 140,000 distinct CDR3 sequences, about 90% appearing once. The chain recombines TRBV24-1 with TRBJ2-1; TRBD2 matches at 10 bases. This TCR was sampled from a human donor with multiple sclerosis. The specimen sequenced was CD8+ T cells from PBMCs. This CDR3 is CATSDLTSGMDEQFF. CDR3 in DNA: TGTGCCACCAGTGATTTGACTAGCGGGATGGATGAGCAGTTCTTC.